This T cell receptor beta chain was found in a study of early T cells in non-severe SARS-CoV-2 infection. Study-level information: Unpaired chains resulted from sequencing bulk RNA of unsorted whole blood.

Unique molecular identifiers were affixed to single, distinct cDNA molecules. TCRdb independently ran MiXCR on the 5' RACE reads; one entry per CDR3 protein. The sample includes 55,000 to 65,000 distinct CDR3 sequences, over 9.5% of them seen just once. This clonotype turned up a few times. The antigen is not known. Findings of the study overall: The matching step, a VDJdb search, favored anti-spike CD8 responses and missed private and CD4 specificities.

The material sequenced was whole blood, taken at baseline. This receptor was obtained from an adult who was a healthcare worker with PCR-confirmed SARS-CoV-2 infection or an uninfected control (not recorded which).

For the CDR3, the DNA is TGTGCCAGCAGCCCCGACAGGGGGAGGCAGTACTTC. Translated, it gives CASSPDRGRQYF. V and J are TRBV6-5 and TRBJ2-7; 9 nucleotides line up with TRBD1. The CDR3 sequence is 12 residues long. Germline V gene lookup returns CDR1 MNHEY and CDR2 SVGAGI. The V and J ends lost 6 bases and 9 bases, in that order; junction bases with no gene match: 6.